The entry below gives a single T cell receptor (beta chain) sequence along with its context. Its antigen specificity is not known. There are no base qualities to consult, and no much larger clone falls within one base. Different DNA sequences within this sample yield the same CDR3. Using the deep immunoSEQ assay, TCR CDR3 regions were amplified from genomic DNA by multiplex PCR. Extracted genomic DNA from each cell subset was spread evenly across all wells of several immunoSEQ 96-well plates, with each plate serving as a replicate. For sorted subsets, 200 to 250 ng of genomic DNA, equivalent to some 30,000 T cell genomes, went into each replicate PCR. The purified libraries were quantified using a Qubit 3.0 fluorometer, sized with a Bioanalyzer 2100, and then quantified again using the KAPA Library Quantification kit. Every immunoSEQ 96-well plate was sequenced on a separate single-read 150-cycle Illumina NextSeq 550 flow cell. In the paper's pipeline: Because the immunoSEQ output held only junctional sequences and lacked quality scores, the filtering could not match the filtering applied to full-length reads. To assign V/J genes and CDR3, sequences were annotated against IMGT germline references using PyIR, a Python wrapper for IgBLAST v1.9. Reads were filtered out if the reads had weak V/J assignments (E-value above 1e-6), no CDR3, stop codons, out-of-frame junctions, or ambiguous translated residues. V3J clonotypes were defined by identical inferred V gene, J gene, and CDR3 amino acid sequence. The percentage overlap between two repertoires was calculated by dividing the number of shared unique clonotypes by the size of the smaller repertoire. Repertoire richness was assessed with RTK rarefaction, the Chao1 estimator, and Recon v2.1 estimates of unobserved clonotypes. Generation probabilities were computed with OLGA for all TCRbeta clonotypes obtained by the gDNA method from several donors. This immuneACCESS table, as held by TCRdb, lists in-frame sequences with V and J called but not all clones. Of the missing ones, under half trace to an unresolved V gene in checked studies; the others have no known cause. Clonal size and the V and J genes are those of that table, whereas D and trimming came from the DNA. The sample table holds about 1.1 million clones, of which 75% to 80% were seen once. The ten largest clones take up 0.52% of the sample.

This record comes from a study of shared clonotypes between healthy human individuals (TCRdb year 2020). As for the study more broadly: The cohort included three men and two women between 18 and 49 years of age. Between about 0.9 and 9 billion PBMCs per donor were obtained by leukapheresis. To increase sequencing depth and limit assay-specific biases, different laboratories used diverse techniques to prepare libraries and sequence TCR repertoires. For each donor, CD4 naive and CD4 memory were each run on three plates, CD8 naive on two plates, and CD8 memory on one plate. To estimate repertoire size and how much clonotypes are shared between individuals, the study performed deep sequencing of blood TCR repertoires from roughly five healthy adults. The paper's findings and limits, for the study overall: Incomplete sequencing was indicated by rarefaction of sorted-subset datasets, despite the large sequencing depth. Pairwise subsampling indicated that sequencing depth was expected to affect the degree of clonotype sharing among donors. Compared with non-shared clonotypes, clonotypes shared by all four sorted-subset donors had higher generation probabilities. Naive subsets generally had larger estimated clonotype richness than memory subsets did. Because the study included a small number of donors, the genetic and exposure-history diversity represented was limited. Around 5.4% of naive CD4, roughly 3.6% of naive CD8, around 2.3% of memory CD4, and about 0.4% of memory CD8 clonotypes were shared across four donors. Sampling was restricted to blood, and TCR repertoires in tissues likely differ from the TCR repertoires found in blood.

Donors were healthy HIV-negative adults with no recently reported acute infections or vaccinations. All donors were Caucasian adults living in Nashville, Tennessee, USA. Magnetic negative selection was used to enrich CD4+ T cells, after which naive cells were positively selected on CD45RA and the negative fraction became the memory subset. Blood was collected by leukapheresis, and PBMCs were isolated by Ficoll-Histopaque density gradient centrifugation and then cryopreserved in liquid nitrogen vapor phase. Analytical flow cytometry was used to check the purity and quantity of every magnetically sorted T cell population. Genomic DNA was isolated from each sorted fraction and quantified by UV absorbance on a Nanodrop 2000c. Sequenced material: memory CD4+ T cells from PBMCs. The cell subset or site label on this specimen signifies: CD45RA-negative fraction. This TCR derives from a man younger than 35 in good health. Some clones in this sample may be carry-over from other donors' samples.

The CDR3 reads CASSLGSAYEQYF. The DNA sequence follows: TGTGCCAGCAGTTTAGGCTCAGCCTACGAGCAGTACTTC. The rearranged chain carries TRBV28 and TRBJ2-7, with the D gene uncertain. CDR1 and CDR2, looked up from the germline V gene, are MDHEN and SYDVKM. The germline ends are 7 bases apart after V is trimmed by 2 bases and J by 2 bases. The CDR3 covers 13 residues, taking in both the cysteine and the phenylalanine. Only CDR3 DNA is held: 39 bases, read in frame from base 1.